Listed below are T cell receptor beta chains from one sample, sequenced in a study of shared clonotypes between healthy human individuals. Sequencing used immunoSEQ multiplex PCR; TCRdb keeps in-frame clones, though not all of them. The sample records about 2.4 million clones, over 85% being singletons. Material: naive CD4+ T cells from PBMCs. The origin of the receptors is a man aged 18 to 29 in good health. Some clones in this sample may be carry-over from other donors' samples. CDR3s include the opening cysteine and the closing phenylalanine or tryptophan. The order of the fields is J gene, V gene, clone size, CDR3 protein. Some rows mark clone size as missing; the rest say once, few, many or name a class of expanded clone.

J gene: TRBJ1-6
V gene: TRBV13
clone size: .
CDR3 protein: CASSFGTGRSPLHF

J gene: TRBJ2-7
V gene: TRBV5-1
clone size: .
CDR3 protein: CASSLGLAGSYEQYF

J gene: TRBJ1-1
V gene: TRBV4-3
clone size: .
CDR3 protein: CASSQGRGNLVGTEAFF

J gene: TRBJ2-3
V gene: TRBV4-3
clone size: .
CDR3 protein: CASSHIQGDDTQYF

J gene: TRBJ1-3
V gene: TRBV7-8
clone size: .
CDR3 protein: CASSRVRTGPGNTIYF

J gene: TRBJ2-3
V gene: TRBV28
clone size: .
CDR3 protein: CASSYTSSGRKDTQYF

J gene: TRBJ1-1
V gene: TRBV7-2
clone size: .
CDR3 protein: CASSLDRGGEAFF

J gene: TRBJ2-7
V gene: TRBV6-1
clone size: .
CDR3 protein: CASSESSPSGSTEQYF

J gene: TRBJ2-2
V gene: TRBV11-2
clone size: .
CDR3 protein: CASSYGTFGSGRRTGELFF

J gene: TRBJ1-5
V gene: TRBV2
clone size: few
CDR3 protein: CASSADTLNQPQHF

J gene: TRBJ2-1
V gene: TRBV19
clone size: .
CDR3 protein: CASSITRDLINEQFF

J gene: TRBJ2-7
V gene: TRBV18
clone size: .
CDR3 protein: CASSPGLAGPYEQYF

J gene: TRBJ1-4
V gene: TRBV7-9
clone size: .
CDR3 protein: CATASWGNEKLFF